Listed here is a single T cell receptor beta chain. CD8 cells regarded as naive lacked CD45RO, were positively chosen for CCR7, and omitted terminally differentiated effector memory CD45RA+ cells. The sample comes from a study of shared clonotypes between healthy human individuals. Original analysis: ImmunoSEQ output lacked quality scores and full-length reads, limiting matched filtering. Sequenced by immunoSEQ multiplex PCR; TCRdb stores in-frame clones only, minus some. V and J calls plus clone size are reproduced from that table; the DNA served to infer D and trimming. The data contain roughly 2 million clones, about 95% of them seen just once; the ten biggest clones take up around 1.1%. V lost 4 bases and J lost 5; bases outside the gene matches: 6. Looked up from germline, CDR1 is SGDLS and CDR2 is YYNGEE. The CDR3 spans 13 residues.

This TCR was recovered from a man between 18 and 35 years old in good health. The rearrangement links TRBV9 to TRBJ2-7, with 7 bases that match TRBD2. Sample: naive CD8+ T cells sorted from blood. CDR3 nucleotides: TGTGCCAGCAGCCCGGGCGGGAGACACGAGCAGTACTTC. Translation: CASSPGGRHEQYF.